A single TCR beta chain is shown here with its context. As yet, its antigen is unknown. The protocol attached unique molecular identifiers to individual cDNA molecules. TCRdb reprocessed the 5' RACE reads via MiXCR and lists one record per CDR3 protein. The data hold 100,000 to 130,000 distinct CDR3 sequences, with about an eighth observed a single time. This sample was included in a study of early T cells in non-severe SARS-CoV-2 infection. The wider study: Unpaired chains resulted from sequencing bulk RNA of unsorted whole blood.

The CDR3 consists of 15 residues. Per germline, CDR1 SGHDT and CDR2 YYEEEE. Trimming cost V 6 bases and J 8 bases; bases outside gene matches: 9. Study results and limitations: The matching step, a VDJdb search, favored anti-spike CD8 responses and missed private and CD4 specificities.

Sequenced sample: whole blood. The TCR comes from an adult who was a healthcare worker with PCR-confirmed SARS-CoV-2 infection or an uninfected control (not recorded which). The V call is TRBV5-6, the J call TRBJ1-6; 9 nucleotides line up with TRBD1. CDR3 in DNA: TGTGCCAGCACAGGACAGGGGACGTTTGATTCACCCCTCCACTTT. It specifies CASTGQGTFDSPLHF.